Presented here are 19 T cell receptor beta chains from one specimen sequenced in a study of cytomegalovirus exposure and HLA in healthy donors. Primers included in the PCR were 60 Vbeta and 13 Jbeta primers. Method: immunoSEQ multiplex PCR; TCRdb's copy keeps in-frame clones and lacks some. The sample gives some 110,000 clones, less than 80% of which show up once; around 2.2% is in the top ten. The specimen was PBMCs. The receptors were gathered from a woman aged 25-40 years in good health and CMV-seronegative.

This chain connects TRBV19 to TRBJ2-7; 7 nucleotides agree with TRBD1. V was clipped by 4 bases and J by 3 bases; unmatched bases: 15. The CDR3 runs 17 residues. In germline, CDR1 is LNHDA, CDR2 SQIVND (reference sequence). Here the CDR3 DNA reads TGTGCCAGTAGTAAATCGTCGACAGGGTACCGAATCTACGAGCAGTACTTC. This encodes CASSKSSTGYRIYEQYF.

This chain uses TRBV7-2 with TRBJ2-1; 8 bases align to TRBD2. The CDR3 sequence is 15 residues long. Trimming took 3 bases from V and 7 from J; bases not matched to a gene: 8. The germline V gene has CDR1 SGHTA and CDR2 FQGNSA. The CDR3 region is CASSFSSGSGNEQFF. The CDR3 DNA reads TGTGCCAGCAGCTTTAGCAGCGGGAGTGGAAATGAGCAGTTCTTC.

The chain combines TRBV10-1 with TRBJ2-1; 7 bases align to TRBD1. The CDR3 is 16 residues long. CDR1 is WNHNN and CDR2 is SYGVQD in the germline V gene (reference sequence). The V segment lost 0 bases and the J segment 0 bases; nucleotides outside the gene matches: 2. The CDR3 bases are TGCGCCAGCAGTGAGTCGACAGGGAGCTCCTACAATGAGCAGTTCTTC. It translates to CASSESTGSSYNEQFF.

The chain is built from TRBV4-3 and TRBJ1-5; 7 bases match TRBD1. This CDR3 is 15 amino acids long. Germline CDR1 and CDR2: LGHNA and YSLEER. Trimming removed 0 bases from V and 6 bases from J; junction bases left unmatched: 5. The CDR3 DNA reads TGCGCCAGCAGCCAAGATCAGGGGGTTAGTCAGCCCCAGCATTTT. Residues: CASSQDQGVSQPQHF.

This clone was seen more than once but under ten times. The rearrangement uses TRBV7-8 and TRBJ2-3, with D uncertain. Trimming shortened V by 1 base and J by 3 bases, and 8 bases separated the two germline ends. Germline lookup yields CDR1 SGHVS and CDR2 FQNEAQ. The length of the CDR3 is 14 residues. The CDR3 nucleotides are TGTGCCAGCAGCTTAGGCAGTTCGACAGATACGCAGTATTTT. It translates to CASSLGSSTDTQYF.

This sequence joins TRBV18 and TRBJ2-7; 8 positions agree with TRBD2. The V gene's germline CDR1 is KGHSH and CDR2 LQKENI. V shed 4 bases and J 3 bases; nucleotides not matched to a gene: 8. The CDR3 extends over 15 amino acids. As DNA, the CDR3 is TGTGCCAGCTCACAACAGCGGGAGAAGGTCTACGAGCAGTACTTC. As protein: CASSQQREKVYEQYF.

The V gene is TRBV4-1, the J gene TRBJ2-6; no clear D. The CDR3 totals 17 residues. Trimming removed 0 bases from V and 2 bases from J, with 11 bases in between. The germline gives CDR1 MGHRA, CDR2 YSYEKL. CDR3: CASSQDRGAPGANVLTF. The CDR3 DNA is TGCGCCAGCAGCCAAGATCGCGGAGCCCCTGGGGCCAACGTCCTGACTTTC.

The rearrangement links TRBV5-1 to TRBJ2-2; 8 bases are a match to TRBD1. The CDR3 spans 15 residues. Germline CDR1 is SGHRS and CDR2 is YFSETQ. V shed 4 bases, J shed 1 base, and the junction held 3 bases outside the gene matches. CDR3 bases: TGCGCCAGCAGCCCAGGGACAGGGAACACCGGGGAGCTGTTTTTT. Its translation is CASSPGTGNTGELFF.

The chain uses TRBV7-9 and TRBJ2-7; 7 bases are a match to TRBD1. CDR3 length: 12 amino acids. Trimming removed 5 bases from V and 8 bases from J; junction bases left unmatched: 6. Germline V gene lookup returns CDR1 SEHNR and CDR2 FQNEAQ (reference sequence). The DNA of the CDR3 is TGTGCCAGCAGCACCAGACAGGGCAAGCAGTACTTC. Translating it yields CASSTRQGKQYF. The full variable domain, rest sourced from reference TRBV7-9 and TRBJ2-7, is DTGVSQNPRHKITKRGQNVTFRCDPISEHNRLYWYRQTLGQGPEFLTYFQNEAQLEKSRLLSDRFSAERPKGSFSTLEIQRTEQGDSAMYLCASSTRQGKQYFGPGTRLTVT.

The rearrangement links TRBV27 to TRBJ1-5; D gene unclear. The V end was cut by 6 bases, the J end by 4 bases, with 16 bases between. Per germline, CDR1 MNHEY and CDR2 SMNVEV (reference sequence). This CDR3 is built from 15 residues. The CDR3 region is CASRMGRERNQPQHF. DNA of the CDR3: TGTGCCAGCAGAATGGGGAGGGAGAGGAATCAGCCCCAGCATTTT.

CDR3 sequence reads: CASSASGSGYEQFF. The CDR3 nucleotides read TGCGCCAGCAGTGCTAGCGGGAGCGGTTATGAGCAGTTCTTC. The V gene is TRBV5-1, the J gene TRBJ2-1; 10 positions match TRBD2. Germline assignment: CDR1 SGHRS and CDR2 YFSETQ. This CDR3 has 14 amino acids. With V trimmed by 5 bases and J by 8 bases, 7 bases remained unmatched.

The table lists this clone with a few counts. This sequence joins TRBV19 and TRBJ2-6; 9 nucleotides line up with TRBD1. CDR3 size: 19 residues. Trimming cost V 0 bases and J 1 base; bases outside gene matches: 7. Germline CDR1 LNHDA, CDR2 SQIVND (reference sequence). DNA for the CDR3: TGTGCCAGTAGTATAGAGGACAGGGGAAGATGGTCTGGGGCCAACGTCCTGACTTTC. This gives the protein CASSIEDRGRWSGANVLTF.

This chain's CDR3 is CASSSAGGSGNTIYF. CDR3 DNA sequence: TGTGCCAGCAGCTCCGCCGGGGGGTCTGGAAACACCATATATTTT. The chain joins TRBV7-9 to TRBJ1-3; possibly TRBD1 for D (5 bases). Trimming removed 4 bases at V and 1 base at J, with 11 bases between. CDR1 is SEHNR and CDR2 is FQNEAQ in the germline V gene (reference sequence). CDR3 length equals 15 residues. Complete variable domain (other parts from reference TRBV7-9 and TRBJ1-3): DTGVSQNPRHKITKRGQNVTFRCDPISEHNRLYWYRQTLGQGPEFLTYFQNEAQLEKSRLLSDRFSAERPKGSFSTLEIQRTEQGDSAMYLCASSSAGGSGNTIYFGEGSWLTVV.

V gene TRBV28 combines with J gene TRBJ2-5, with TRBD2 matching 9 bases. Germline loops: CDR1 MDHEN, CDR2 SYDVKM. The CDR3 totals 14 residues. Unmatched junction bases numbered 6, after V lost 6 bases and J lost 4 bases. CDR3 amino acids: CASRAGGGRETQYF. DNA of the CDR3: TGTGCCAGCAGAGCGGGGGGCGGGAGAGAGACCCAGTACTTC.

The chain links TRBV7-9 to TRBJ1-4; possibly TRBD1 for D (5 bases). The germline V gene has CDR1 SEHNR and CDR2 FQNEAQ (reference sequence). Trimming stripped 5 bases from V and 0 bases from J, with 16 bases between. The CDR3 runs 17 residues. The CDR3 DNA follows: TGTGCCAGCAGCCGAATGCCCCGACAGTCAACTAATGAAAAACTGTTTTTT. Its translation is CASSRMPRQSTNEKLFF.

The chain links TRBV5-4 to TRBJ2-2, with TRBD1 matching 8 bases. V shed 2 bases, J shed 4 bases, and the junction held 1 base outside the gene matches. The germline V gene has CDR1 SGHNT and CDR2 YYREEE (reference sequence). This CDR3 spans 14 amino acids. The CDR3: CASSLQGGTGELFF. The CDR3 bases are TGTGCCAGCAGCTTACAGGGGGGCACCGGGGAGCTGTTTTTT. The full variable domain, completed using reference TRBV5-4 and TRBJ2-2, is ETGVTQSPTHLIKTRGQQVTLRCSSQSGHNTVSWYQQALGQGPQFIFQYYREEENGRGNFPPRFSGLQFPNYSSELNVNALELDDSALYLCASSLQGGTGELFFGEGSRLTVL.

This chain connects TRBV28 to TRBJ2-5, with D perhaps matching TRBD1 (5 bases). Per germline, CDR1 MDHEN and CDR2 SYDVKM. With 6 bases removed from V and 5 bases from J, the gap between germline ends came to 22 bases. This CDR3 is 16 amino acids long. CDR3 sequence (DNA): TGTGCCAGCAGGGGCAAGAGGAAGGGGATCTTGGAGACCCAGTACTTC. Amino acids: CASRGKRKGILETQYF.

This clone was seen a handful of times. V and J are TRBV30 and TRBJ1-1, with 7 bases identical to TRBD1. With 3 bases clipped from V and 1 base from J, the junction kept 5 bases outside the gene matches. This CDR3 has 14 amino acids. Germline V lookup: CDR1 GTSNPN, CDR2 SVGIG (reference sequence). CDR3 nucleotides: TGTGCCTGGAGGGCAGGGGGAGGGAACACTGAAGCTTTCTTT. Translation: CAWRAGGGNTEAFF.

The V gene is TRBV28, the J gene TRBJ1-4; a possible D gene is TRBD1 (6 bases). With 6 bases removed from V and 8 bases from J, the gap between germline ends came to 16 bases. Germline V gives CDR1 MDHEN, CDR2 SYDVKM. This CDR3 is built from 14 residues. This CDR3 is CASSLLRDTEKLFF. The CDR3 DNA reads as TGTGCCAGCAGCTTACTCCGGGACACCGAAAAACTGTTTTTT.